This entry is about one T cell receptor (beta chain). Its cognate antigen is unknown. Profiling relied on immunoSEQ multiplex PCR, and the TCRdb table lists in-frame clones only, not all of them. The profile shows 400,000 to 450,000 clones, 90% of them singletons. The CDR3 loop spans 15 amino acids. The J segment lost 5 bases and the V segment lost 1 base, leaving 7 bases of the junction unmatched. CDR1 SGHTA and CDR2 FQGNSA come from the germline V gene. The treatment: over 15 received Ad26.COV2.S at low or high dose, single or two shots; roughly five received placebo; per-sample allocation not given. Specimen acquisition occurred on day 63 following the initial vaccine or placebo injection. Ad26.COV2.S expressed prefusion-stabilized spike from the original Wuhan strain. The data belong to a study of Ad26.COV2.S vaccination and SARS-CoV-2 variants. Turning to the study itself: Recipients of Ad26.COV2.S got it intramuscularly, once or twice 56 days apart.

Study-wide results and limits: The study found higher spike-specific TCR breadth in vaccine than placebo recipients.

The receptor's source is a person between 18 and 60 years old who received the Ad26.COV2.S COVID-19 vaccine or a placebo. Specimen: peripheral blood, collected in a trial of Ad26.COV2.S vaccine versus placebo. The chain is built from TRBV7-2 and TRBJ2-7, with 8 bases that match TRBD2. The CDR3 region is CASSLVSGSEHEQYF. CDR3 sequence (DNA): TGTGCCAGCAGCTTAGTAAGCGGGAGCGAGCACGAGCAGTACTTC.